This T cell receptor (beta chain) was sequenced for a study of T cells after yellow fever vaccination. With V trimmed by 3 bases and J by 14 bases, 9 bases remained unmatched. This CDR3 spans 13 amino acids. Germline V lookup: CDR1 KGHDR, CDR2 SFDVKD. In TCRdb, the 5' RACE reads were re-called with MiXCR into one record per CDR3 protein. The table lists 250,000 or so distinct CDR3 sequences, roughly 3.7% of them singletons. V is TRBV24-1 and J is TRBJ2-5; 9 nucleotides agree with TRBD1. This specimen consisted of PBMCs, obtained 15 days after the yellow fever booster vaccination. The receptor was derived from a young man who received the YFV17D yellow fever vaccine. The CDR3 DNA reads TGTGCCACCAGTGATGGACAGGGGCGAGAGGAATACTTC. Its protein is CATSDGQGREEYF.